Below, 30 T cell receptor beta chains from the same sample are listed, as sequenced in a study of identical twins. MiXCR, run by TCRdb on the 5' RACE reads, gives a single entry per CDR3 protein. The sample consists of hundreds of thousands of distinct CDR3 sequences, around 8.6% of them appearing once. The same specimen was also included in a second study, on yellow fever vaccine responses in identical twins.

The sample consisted of PBMCs. Receptors were obtained from a woman under 30 in good health.

A few counts support this clonotype. This is likely a read error, given that the CDR3 carries no conserved phenylalanine or tryptophan at its end. This rearrangement joins TRBV5-1 to TRBJ2-7; 9 bases map to TRBD1. The CDR3 covers 15 residues. Germline V lookup: CDR1 SGHRS, CDR2 YFSETQ. J gave up 3 bases and V 3 bases, and 7 bases lay outside the gene matches. This CDR3 reads CASSSGDRAGYEQYL. CDR3 DNA sequence: TGCGCCAGCAGCTCGGGGGACAGGGCAGGCTACGAGCAGTACTTA.

This clonotype has a handful of counts. The rearrangement uses TRBV19 and TRBJ2-1; D assignment may be TRBD1 or TRBD2 (5 bases each). Trimming left V 6 bases short and J 7 bases short, with 19 bases between. This CDR3 is 15 amino acids long. CDR1 is LNHDA, CDR2 SQIVND, per germline (reference sequence). The CDR3 DNA sequence: TGTGCCAGTAGGACGGGACGGATTCTGGGGAATGAGCAGTTCTTC. Translated, it gives CASRTGRILGNEQFF.

The chain is built from TRBV20-1 and TRBJ2-1; D possibly corresponds to TRBD2 (5 bases). CDR3 length: 13 residues. From germline, CDR1 is DFQATT and CDR2 SNEGSKA (reference sequence). The V end was cut by 5 bases, the J end by 4 bases, with 12 bases between. The CDR3 is CSARPGLYNEQFF. CDR3 sequence (DNA): TGCAGTGCTCGCCCCGGACTGTACAATGAGCAGTTCTTC.

This clonotype was detected ten times or more. This chain connects TRBV7-8 to TRBJ2-2, with D perhaps matching TRBD1 (5 bases). The CDR3 contains 15 residues. The germline V gene encodes CDR1 SGHVS and CDR2 FQNEAQ. V was shortened by 7 bases and J by 7 bases, with 19 bases between the two germline ends. CDR3 bases: TGTGCCAGCACCAAAAGACCAGGGTTCGACGGGGAGCTGTTTTTT. This codes for CASTKRPGFDGELFF.

The chain links TRBV20-1 to TRBJ2-7; the D is unclear. Trimming removed 5 bases at V and 0 bases at J, with 14 bases between. Germline values: CDR1 DFQATT, CDR2 SNEGSKA (reference sequence). The CDR3 is 14 amino acids. Here the CDR3 DNA reads TGCAGTGCTCCCGGCCAGTCCCTCTCCTACGAGCAGTACTTC. Translated: CSAPGQSLSYEQYF.

This clonotype was found many times. The V call is TRBV7-2, the J call TRBJ2-7; TRBD1 is a possible D gene (6 bases). Trimming removed 5 bases at V and 1 base at J, with 15 bases between. CDR1 SGHTA and CDR2 FQGNSA come from the germline V gene. The CDR3 contains 15 residues. The CDR3 DNA reads as TGTGCCAGCAGCCCCGCCGGACAGAGTTCCTACGAGCAGTACTTC. Its protein is CASSPAGQSSYEQYF.

This clonotype has a handful of counts. The chain joins TRBV7-6 to TRBJ2-5, with 9 bases aligning to TRBD2. Germline V gene sequence: CDR1 SGHVS, CDR2 FNYEAQ. CDR3 length: 15 residues. J gave up 3 bases and V 5 bases, and 7 bases lay outside the gene matches. The CDR3 DNA follows: TGTGCCAGCAGCCAGAGGGCTAGCGGGGAAGAGACCCAGTACTTC. Its protein product is CASSQRASGEETQYF.

The chain combines TRBV6-1 with TRBJ1-2; TRBD1 matches 9 bases. Germline assignment: CDR1 MNHNS and CDR2 SASEGT. The CDR3 loop spans 15 amino acids. Trimming removed 7 bases from V and 4 bases from J; junction bases left unmatched: 10. DNA for the CDR3: TGTGCCAGCACCCCGGGACAGGGCCTTAGCTATGGCTACACCTTC. It translates to CASTPGQGLSYGYTF.

This clonotype has ten or more counts. The chain combines TRBV29-1 with TRBJ2-5; 10 bases agree with TRBD1. CDR3 size: 13 residues. Germline V gives CDR1 SQVTM, CDR2 ANQGSEA. The V gene end was trimmed by 8 bases and the J gene end by 5 bases; junction bases not matched to a gene: 8. CDR3 loop: CSLKTGGSETQYF. The CDR3 coding sequence is TGCAGCCTGAAGACAGGGGGCAGCGAGACCCAGTACTTC. The full variable domain, completed using reference TRBV29-1 and TRBJ2-5, is SAVISQKPSRDICQRGTSLTIQCQVDSQVTMMFWYRQQPGQSLTLIATANQGSEATYESGFVIDKFPISRPNLTFSTLTVSNMSPEDSSIYLCSLKTGGSETQYFGPGTRLLVL.

The table lists this clonotype with many counts. V gene TRBV18 combines with J gene TRBJ2-7; a possible D gene is TRBD1 (6 bases). The CDR3 length is 15 residues. Germline V gives CDR1 KGHSH, CDR2 LQKENI. V lost 4 bases and J 1 base, leaving 14 bases between the germline ends. The CDR3 sequence is CASSQRQVESYEQYF. CDR3 DNA sequence: TGTGCCAGCTCACAACGACAGGTTGAGTCCTACGAGCAGTACTTC.

This clonotype was detected a few times. The chain links TRBV6-1 to TRBJ1-5; D gene ambiguous. V shed 6 bases and J shed 6 bases, with 12 bases lying between them. This CDR3 is 13 amino acids long. CDR1 and CDR2 from the germline V gene are MNHNS and SASEGT. The CDR3 reads CASSPEGGQPQHF. DNA for the CDR3: TGTGCCAGCAGCCCCGAGGGTGGTCAGCCCCAGCATTTT.

The gene calls are TRBV15 and TRBJ2-1; the D gene is possibly TRBD2 (5 bases). The V and J ends lost 5 bases and 5 bases respectively, with 16 bases between them. Germline V gene lookup returns CDR1 LNHNV and CDR2 YYDKDF (reference sequence). The CDR3 spans 15 residues. The CDR3 reads CATSELPTGNNEQFF. The CDR3 DNA sequence: TGTGCCACCAGCGAGCTACCTACGGGAAACAATGAGCAGTTCTTC.

This clonotype was seen a few times. The chain employs TRBV28 and TRBJ1-6; D not resolved. This CDR3 region has 15 residues. Deletions cut 2 bases from V and 7 bases from J, with 12 bases between. Germline V gives CDR1 MDHEN, CDR2 SYDVKM. This CDR3 is CASSLPTAWNSPLHF. The CDR3 DNA follows: TGTGCCAGCAGTTTACCCACGGCTTGGAATTCACCCCTCCACTTT.

The rearrangement uses TRBV5-1 and TRBJ1-5; possible D gene TRBD1, 6 bases. Trimming left V 3 bases short and J 0 bases short, with 13 bases between. This CDR3 contains 16 residues. Germline V gives CDR1 SGHRS, CDR2 YFSETQ. The CDR3 reads CASSCPRTDSNQPQHF. The DNA for the CDR3 is TGCGCCAGCAGCTGCCCCAGGACAGATAGCAATCAGCCCCAGCATTTT.

This chain joins TRBV7-9 and TRBJ2-5, with a tentative D call TRBD2 (6 bases). The CDR3 is made up of 16 amino acids. Germline V CDR1 and CDR2: SEHNR, FQNEAQ (reference sequence). The V end lost 8 bases, the J end lost 4 bases, and 23 bases lay between the germline ends. As DNA, the CDR3 is TGTGCCAGCTCACGGAGGGCCCGGCAAGTAGCAGAGACCCAGTACTTC. Translation: CASSRRARQVAETQYF.

This clonotype has just a few counts. This chain links TRBV11-2 with TRBJ2-3, with D maybe TRBD2 (6 bases). V was pared by 5 bases and J by 1 base, with 10 bases between. The CDR3 spans 14 residues. CDR1 and CDR2 from the germline V gene are SGHAT and FQNNGV. The CDR3 here is CASSPGEGTDTQYF. The DNA of the CDR3 is TGTGCCAGCAGCCCCGGGGAGGGCACAGATACGCAGTATTTT.

This clonotype was seen only a few times. The genes are TRBV27 and TRBJ1-2, with a tentative D call TRBD1 (6 bases). The CDR3 is made up of 14 amino acids. Germline V gene lookup returns CDR1 MNHEY and CDR2 SMNVEV (reference sequence). The V and J ends lost 2 bases and 4 bases respectively, with 11 bases between them. CDR3 residues: CASSLGGASYGYTF. Here the CDR3 DNA reads TGTGCCAGCAGTTTAGGGGGGGCTAGCTATGGCTACACCTTC.

The CDR3 DNA reads as TGTGCCAGCAGCTTATCCCCTAAGAGCGCTTTCTTT. As protein: CASSLSPKSAFF. The chain links TRBV7-2 to TRBJ1-1; D not certain. CDR1 is SGHTA, CDR2 FQGNSA, per germline. This CDR3 contains 12 residues. Trimming shortened V by 2 bases and J by 11 bases, and 12 bases separated the two germline ends.

The chain uses TRBV20-1 and TRBJ2-3, with D possibly matching TRBD1 (5 bases). Trimming pared 3 bases from V and 1 base from J, leaving 11 bases between. The CDR3 contains 14 residues. The germline V gene encodes CDR1 DFQATT and CDR2 SNEGSKA (reference sequence). The CDR3: CSARGLQGTDTQYF. The CDR3 DNA sequence: TGCAGTGCTAGGGGTCTACAGGGCACAGATACGCAGTATTTT.

In its sample, this clonotype was seen a few times. The chain links TRBV28 to TRBJ2-7, with TRBD1 as a possible D gene (5 bases). This CDR3 spans 16 amino acids. Trimming shortened V by 8 bases and J by 2 bases, and 22 bases separated the two germline ends. CDR1 is MDHEN and CDR2 is SYDVKM in the germline V gene. The CDR3, as DNA: TGTGCCAGCCGAATCCGACAGTCCCTAGGGACCTACGAGCAGTACTTC. Amino acid sequence: CASRIRQSLGTYEQYF.

This clonotype was counted only a few times. The chain uses TRBV7-2 and TRBJ1-1, with a tentative D call TRBD1 (5 bases). The CDR3 spans 14 residues. Germline V gene data show CDR1 as SGHTA and CDR2 as FQGNSA. Between the trimmed V and J ends, which lost 5 bases and 1 base, there was a span of 11 bases. DNA for the CDR3: TGTGCCAGCAGCGCCCGACAGAAGAACACTGAAGCTTTCTTT. Protein sequence: CASSARQKNTEAFF.

This sequence joins TRBV12-3 or TRBV12-4 and TRBJ2-5, with D tentatively TRBD2 (6 bases). Trimming pared 4 bases from V and 5 bases from J, leaving 20 bases between. This CDR3 is 16 amino acids long. The CDR3 protein is CASSSGVGIRRETQYF. The DNA of the CDR3 is TGTGCCAGCAGTTCGGGAGTGGGGATACGGAGGGAGACCCAGTACTTC.

In its sample, this clonotype was seen many times. This rearrangement joins TRBV12-3 or TRBV12-4 to TRBJ1-2; D may be TRBD1 (6 bases). CDR3 length: 13 amino acids. Trimming removed 2 bases at V and 8 bases at J, with 12 bases between. CDR3 sequence: CASSLLQGGGYTF. The CDR3 DNA follows: TGTGCCAGCAGTTTACTACAGGGTGGGGGCTACACCTTC.

Only a few counts were recorded for this clonotype. The chain combines TRBV7-9 with TRBJ2-3, with TRBD2 as a possible D gene (5 bases). Per germline, CDR1 SEHNR and CDR2 FQNEAQ (reference sequence). The CDR3 is 16 residues long. Between the trimmed V and J ends, which lost 6 bases and 0 bases, there was a span of 16 bases. The CDR3 nucleotides read TGTGCCAGCAGTCCCAGGACTGAAGCTAGCACAGATACGCAGTATTTT. Translated: CASSPRTEASTDTQYF.

The V call is TRBV4-1, the J call TRBJ2-7; 7 positions agree with TRBD2. The CDR3 length is 16 residues. The V segment lost 4 bases and the J segment 0 bases; nucleotides outside the gene matches: 9. CDR1 MGHRA and CDR2 YSYEKL come from the germline V gene. This CDR3 is CASSPQGLPSSYEQYF. CDR3 DNA: TGCGCCAGCAGCCCCCAGGGACTACCTAGCTCCTACGAGCAGTACTTC.

This clonotype was observed a handful of times. This chain uses TRBV6-2 or TRBV6-3 with TRBJ2-3; D might be TRBD2 (6 bases). CDR1 and CDR2 (germline): MNHEY, SVGEGT. The V end lost 2 bases, the J end lost 10 bases, and 13 bases lay between the germline ends. The CDR3 contains 13 residues. The CDR3 loop is CASSYGTLVAQYF. CDR3 bases: TGTGCCAGCAGTTACGGGACTCTAGTGGCGCAGTATTTT.

The J gene is TRBJ2-2, the V gene TRBV9; D not certain. Germline V gives CDR1 SGDLS, CDR2 YYNGEE. V lost 3 bases to trimming and J lost 1 base, with 10 bases between them. This CDR3 has 15 amino acids. The CDR3, as DNA: TGTGCCAGCAGCGCCCCTACAGAGAACACCGGGGAGCTGTTTTTT. Protein sequence: CASSAPTENTGELFF.

This rearrangement joins TRBV12-3 or TRBV12-4 to TRBJ1-4, with D possibly matching TRBD1 (5 bases). The CDR3 loop spans 16 amino acids. V lost 6 bases to trimming and J lost 0 bases, with 14 bases between them. The CDR3 region is CASSLQQVATNEKLFF. The DNA for the CDR3 is TGTGCCAGCAGCTTACAACAGGTTGCAACTAATGAAAAACTGTTTTTT.

The chain links TRBV6-1 to TRBJ2-2, with D possibly being TRBD2 (6 bases). The V gene lost 5 bases and the J gene lost 1 base, with 14 bases spanning the gap. The CDR3 covers 16 residues. The germline CDR1 and CDR2 sequences are MNHNS and SASEGT. The CDR3 DNA is TGTGCCAGCAGTCCAGTCCTTAGCGGGAACACCGGGGAGCTGTTTTTT. Translating gives CASSPVLSGNTGELFF.

V usage is TRBV7-2 and J usage is TRBJ2-7, with D tentatively TRBD2 (6 bases). The V gene's germline CDR1 is SGHTA and CDR2 FQGNSA. The CDR3 loop spans 15 amino acids. Deletions cut 5 bases from V and 7 bases from J, with 21 bases between. CDR3 sequence (DNA): TGTGCCAGCAGCCTCAACGGGGGTTTTCTGAATGAGCAGTACTTC. Protein: CASSLNGGFLNEQYF.